This TCR beta chain was obtained from a study of T cells in Graves' hyperthyroidism and ophthalmopathy. Study-level results: Separating ophthalmopathy from stable hyperthyroidism was achieved by a 13 V-J model.

The CDR3 covers 13 residues. Trimming removed 3 bases at V and 7 bases at J, with 12 bases between. This clonotype was found many times. The antigen remains unidentified. TCR beta CDR3 sequences were amplified from RNA transcripts. The HTBI primer set served for first-round RT-PCR of the TCR CDR3. TCRdb re-called the multiplex PCR reads through MiXCR, storing one row per CDR3 protein. The sample includes about 260,000 distinct CDR3 sequences, 15% to 20% of them seen just once. The gene calls are TRBV12-3 or TRBV12-4 and TRBJ1-2; no firm D call. The TCR originated in a woman aged 18-29 years with Graves' ophthalmopathy. Sample: blood. The CDR3 loop is CASSLGRRRGYTF. The CDR3 coding sequence is TGTGCCAGCAGTTTGGGCAGGCGGCGTGGCTACACCTTC.